The rows below give T cell receptor beta chains drawn from one sample of a study of T cells after yellow fever vaccination. TCRdb re-called the 5' RACE reads through MiXCR, storing one row per CDR3 protein. This sample has roughly 340,000 distinct CDR3 sequences, with 7.5% to 9% found just once. The sample here was PBMCs, taken on the day of the first yellow fever vaccination. Receptors originate from a young man who received the YFV17D yellow fever vaccine. Each CDR3 is given with its conserved first and last residue. Fields, in order: CDR3 length, D gene, J gene, clone size, V gene, CDR3 protein, CDR3 DNA. The D gene is left open where the match is weak. Rows give clone size only sometimes, using once, few, many, or a class for an expanded clone.

CDR3 length: 17
D gene: TRBD2
J gene: TRBJ2-3
clone size: few
V gene: TRBV10-3
CDR3 protein: CAISEGPLAGDPDTQYF
CDR3 DNA: TGTGCCATCAGTGAGGGGCCCCTAGCGGGGGACCCAGATACGCAGTATTTT

CDR3 length: 11
D gene: NA
J gene: TRBJ2-3
clone size: many
V gene: TRBV18
CDR3 protein: CASSPQDTQYF
CDR3 DNA: TGTGCCAGCTCACCTCAAGATACGCAGTATTTT

CDR3 length: 11
D gene: NA
J gene: TRBJ1-1
clone size: NA
V gene: TRBV18
CDR3 protein: CASGGDTEAFF
CDR3 DNA: TGTGCCAGCGGAGGGGACACTGAAGCTTTCTTT

CDR3 length: 15
D gene: TRBD2
J gene: TRBJ2-7
clone size: few
V gene: TRBV7-8
CDR3 protein: CASSLVSGGPWEQYF
CDR3 DNA: TGTGCCAGCAGCTTAGTTAGCGGGGGACCTTGGGAGCAGTACTTC

CDR3 length: 11
D gene: NA
J gene: TRBJ1-3
clone size: NA
V gene: TRBV12-3/TRBV12-4
CDR3 protein: CASSPRNTIYF
CDR3 DNA: TGTGCCAGCAGCCCACGAAACACCATATATTTT

CDR3 length: 12
D gene: NA
J gene: TRBJ1-2
clone size: NA
V gene: TRBV5-6
CDR3 protein: CASSLDRDGYTF
CDR3 DNA: TGTGCCAGCAGCTTGGATCGGGATGGCTACACCTTC

CDR3 length: 14
D gene: NA
J gene: TRBJ2-3
clone size: many
V gene: TRBV10-3
CDR3 protein: CAISESVGTDTQYF
CDR3 DNA: TGTGCCATCAGTGAGTCGGTGGGCACAGATACGCAGTATTTT

CDR3 length: 14
D gene: NA
J gene: TRBJ2-5
clone size: many
V gene: TRBV6-2/TRBV6-3
CDR3 protein: CASRKSTTQETQYF
CDR3 DNA: TGTGCCAGCAGAAAGTCGACTACCCAAGAGACCCAGTACTTC

CDR3 length: 14
D gene: NA
J gene: TRBJ2-4
clone size: few
V gene: TRBV5-1
CDR3 protein: CASSLQAAKNIQYF
CDR3 DNA: TGCGCCAGCAGCTTGCAGGCAGCCAAAAACATTCAGTACTTC

CDR3 length: 14
D gene: TRBD1
J gene: TRBJ1-6
clone size: few
V gene: TRBV20-1
CDR3 protein: CSARQGINNSPLHF
CDR3 DNA: TGCAGTGCGAGACAGGGGATAAATAATTCACCCCTCCACTTT

CDR3 length: 15
D gene: NA
J gene: TRBJ2-3
clone size: NA
V gene: TRBV7-2
CDR3 protein: CASSKDYLSTDTQYF
CDR3 DNA: TGTGCCAGCAGCAAAGACTACCTCAGCACAGATACGCAGTATTTT

CDR3 length: 16
D gene: NA
J gene: TRBJ1-5
clone size: few
V gene: TRBV7-2
CDR3 protein: CASSLWDRGGNQPQHF
CDR3 DNA: TGTGCCAGCAGCTTATGGGACCGAGGGGGCAATCAGCCCCAGCATTTT

CDR3 length: 15
D gene: NA
J gene: TRBJ2-3
clone size: many
V gene: TRBV24-1
CDR3 protein: CATSDFSGPSDTQYF
CDR3 DNA: TGTGCCACCAGTGATTTCTCGGGGCCATCAGATACGCAGTATTTT

CDR3 length: 15
D gene: NA
J gene: TRBJ2-5
clone size: NA
V gene: TRBV4-1
CDR3 protein: CASSRTIAAGETQYF
CDR3 DNA: TGCGCCAGCAGCCGAACCATAGCCGCAGGGGAGACCCAGTACTTC

CDR3 length: 15
D gene: TRBD2
J gene: TRBJ2-2
clone size: NA
V gene: TRBV10-3
CDR3 protein: CAIGSGGQNTGELFF
CDR3 DNA: TGTGCCATCGGTAGCGGGGGGCAGAACACCGGGGAGCTGTTTTTT

CDR3 length: 15
D gene: TRBD1
J gene: TRBJ1-1
clone size: many
V gene: TRBV6-5
CDR3 protein: CASSSTGQGNTEAFF
CDR3 DNA: TGTGCCAGCAGTTCGACAGGGCAGGGAAACACTGAAGCTTTCTTT

CDR3 length: 13
D gene: NA
J gene: TRBJ2-5
clone size: few
V gene: TRBV20-1
CDR3 protein: CSARRRSGETQYF
CDR3 DNA: TGCAGTGCCAGGCGGCGGTCTGGAGAGACCCAGTACTTC

CDR3 length: 16
D gene: TRBD2
J gene: TRBJ2-5
clone size: few
V gene: TRBV18
CDR3 protein: CASSPIGGGLEETQYF
CDR3 DNA: TGTGCCAGCTCACCAATCGGCGGGGGGCTTGAAGAGACCCAGTACTTC

CDR3 length: 16
D gene: NA
J gene: TRBJ2-1
clone size: NA
V gene: TRBV5-6
CDR3 protein: CASSFVLKGPIGEQFF
CDR3 DNA: TGTGCCAGCAGCTTCGTCCTAAAGGGGCCTATTGGTGAGCAGTTCTTC

CDR3 length: 14
D gene: TRBD1
J gene: TRBJ1-1
clone size: few
V gene: TRBV12-3/TRBV12-4
CDR3 protein: CASSFGQGGAEAFF
CDR3 DNA: TGTGCCAGCAGTTTCGGACAGGGTGGCGCTGAAGCTTTCTTT

CDR3 length: 15
D gene: NA
J gene: TRBJ2-2
clone size: many
V gene: TRBV10-3
CDR3 protein: CAISDSGQATGELFF
CDR3 DNA: TGTGCCATCAGTGACTCAGGGCAGGCTACCGGGGAGCTGTTTTTT

CDR3 length: 14
D gene: NA
J gene: TRBJ1-5
clone size: NA
V gene: TRBV10-3
CDR3 protein: CAISTGAGNQPQHF
CDR3 DNA: TGTGCCATCAGTACGGGGGCCGGCAATCAGCCCCAGCATTTT

CDR3 length: 14
D gene: NA
J gene: TRBJ1-3
clone size: few
V gene: TRBV11-2
CDR3 protein: CASSSQSSGNTIYF
CDR3 DNA: TGTGCCAGCAGTTCACAGAGCTCTGGAAACACCATATATTTT

CDR3 length: 14
D gene: TRBD1
J gene: TRBJ2-5
clone size: few
V gene: TRBV12-3/TRBV12-4
CDR3 protein: CASRFGTVQETQYF
CDR3 DNA: TGTGCCAGCAGGTTCGGGACAGTTCAAGAGACCCAGTACTTC

CDR3 length: 14
D gene: NA
J gene: TRBJ2-5
clone size: NA
V gene: TRBV11-2
CDR3 protein: CASSAPKGPETQYF
CDR3 DNA: TGTGCCAGCAGCGCCCCCAAAGGGCCGGAGACCCAGTACTTC

CDR3 length: 12
D gene: NA
J gene: TRBJ2-4
clone size: NA
V gene: TRBV3-1
CDR3 protein: CASSQDFHIQYF
CDR3 DNA: TGTGCCAGCAGCCAAGATTTTCACATTCAGTACTTC

CDR3 length: 16
D gene: TRBD1
J gene: TRBJ2-7
clone size: few
V gene: TRBV12-3/TRBV12-4
CDR3 protein: CASSETGTGHSYEQYF
CDR3 DNA: TGTGCCAGCAGTGAGACCGGGACAGGACACTCCTACGAGCAGTACTTC

CDR3 length: 15
D gene: TRBD1
J gene: TRBJ1-2
clone size: few
V gene: TRBV7-2
CDR3 protein: CASSLLQGASYGYTF
CDR3 DNA: TGTGCCAGCAGCTTATTACAGGGGGCGTCGTATGGCTACACCTTC

CDR3 length: 15
D gene: TRBD2
J gene: TRBJ2-5
clone size: many
V gene: TRBV11-2
CDR3 protein: CASSSGLTSQETQYF
CDR3 DNA: TGTGCCAGCAGCTCGGGACTAACGAGCCAAGAGACCCAGTACTTC

CDR3 length: 14
D gene: TRBD1
J gene: TRBJ2-1
clone size: few
V gene: TRBV24-1
CDR3 protein: CATSDSGQLSEQFF
CDR3 DNA: TGTGCCACCAGTGACTCGGGACAGTTAAGTGAGCAGTTCTTC

CDR3 length: 14
D gene: NA
J gene: TRBJ2-2
clone size: many
V gene: TRBV25-1
CDR3 protein: CASSEQGRTGELFF
CDR3 DNA: TGTGCCAGCAGTGAACAGGGTCGAACCGGGGAGCTGTTTTTT

CDR3 length: 15
D gene: TRBD1
J gene: TRBJ2-1
clone size: many
V gene: TRBV20-1
CDR3 protein: CSAPLRDRGNNEQFF
CDR3 DNA: TGCAGTGCTCCACTCCGGGACAGGGGGAACAATGAGCAGTTCTTC

CDR3 length: 13
D gene: NA
J gene: TRBJ2-7
clone size: NA
V gene: TRBV6-5
CDR3 protein: CASRLTGAYEQYF
CDR3 DNA: TGTGCCAGCAGGCTGACAGGCGCCTACGAGCAGTACTTC

CDR3 length: 15
D gene: NA
J gene: TRBJ2-1
clone size: many
V gene: TRBV12-3/TRBV12-4
CDR3 protein: CASRSHGPPGNEQFF
CDR3 DNA: TGTGCCAGCAGGTCACACGGCCCGCCTGGCAATGAGCAGTTCTTC

CDR3 length: 14
D gene: TRBD1
J gene: TRBJ2-2
clone size: NA
V gene: TRBV27
CDR3 protein: CASSRDRGSGELFF
CDR3 DNA: TGTGCCAGCAGTCGGGACAGGGGGTCGGGGGAGCTGTTTTTT

CDR3 length: 15
D gene: TRBD2
J gene: TRBJ2-3
clone size: many
V gene: TRBV6-5
CDR3 protein: CASSYGRGGTDTQYF
CDR3 DNA: TGTGCCAGCAGTTACGGACGGGGGGGCACAGATACGCAGTATTTT

CDR3 length: 15
D gene: NA
J gene: TRBJ2-1
clone size: few
V gene: TRBV7-9
CDR3 protein: CASSRSGVTYNEQFF
CDR3 DNA: TGTGCCAGCAGCCGTTCCGGGGTTACCTACAATGAGCAGTTCTTC

CDR3 length: 12
D gene: NA
J gene: TRBJ1-1
clone size: NA
V gene: TRBV10-2
CDR3 protein: CASSESRTGAFF
CDR3 DNA: TGCGCCAGCAGTGAGTCACGTACGGGAGCTTTCTTT

CDR3 length: 16
D gene: NA
J gene: TRBJ1-3
clone size: NA
V gene: TRBV6-2/TRBV6-3
CDR3 protein: CASSYSATDPRNTIYF
CDR3 DNA: TGTGCCAGCAGTTACTCGGCGACAGATCCTCGAAACACCATATATTTT

CDR3 length: 14
D gene: NA
J gene: TRBJ1-1
clone size: NA
V gene: TRBV6-2/TRBV6-3
CDR3 protein: CASSYQTGRFEAFF
CDR3 DNA: TGTGCCAGCAGTTACCAGACGGGGCGCTTTGAAGCTTTCTTT

CDR3 length: 14
D gene: NA
J gene: TRBJ1-1
clone size: many
V gene: TRBV6-5
CDR3 protein: CASSYVQGGTEAFF
CDR3 DNA: TGTGCCAGCAGTTACGTTCAGGGTGGGACTGAAGCTTTCTTT

CDR3 length: 13
D gene: NA
J gene: TRBJ2-5
clone size: NA
V gene: TRBV24-1
CDR3 protein: CATSDLRGETQYF
CDR3 DNA: TGTGCCACCAGTGATCTCAGGGGAGAGACCCAGTACTTC

CDR3 length: 18
D gene: TRBD2
J gene: TRBJ2-5
clone size: NA
V gene: TRBV3-1
CDR3 protein: CASSLLLAGGPIQETQYF
CDR3 DNA: TGTGCCAGCAGCCTTCTTTTAGCGGGGGGCCCCATCCAAGAGACCCAGTACTTC

CDR3 length: 12
D gene: TRBD1
J gene: TRBJ1-1
clone size: few
V gene: TRBV30
CDR3 protein: CAWGQANTEAFF
CDR3 DNA: TGTGCCTGGGGACAGGCGAACACTGAAGCTTTCTTT

CDR3 length: 14
D gene: NA
J gene: TRBJ2-4
clone size: many
V gene: TRBV7-2
CDR3 protein: CASSLSGAQNIQYF
CDR3 DNA: TGTGCCAGCAGCTTATCAGGGGCCCAAAACATTCAGTACTTC